This T cell receptor beta chain comes out of a study of blood T cell repertoires in COVID-19. Study overall: Sites in the United States, Italy and Spain provided acute and convalescent COVID-19 samples. From T cells, B-cell-depleted T cells, or PBMCs came the material, which was cDNA or gDNA.

In the authors' methods: For nucleated cells, counts were estimated from reference gene primer amplification. The repertoire was sequenced with immunoSEQ multiplex PCR; TCRdb's copy has only in-frame clones and lacks some. The V and J calls and clone size were taken over from that table, and D and trimming were inferred from the DNA. The sample shows 55,000 to 65,000 clones, roughly 93% of them seen only once. V lost 5 bases and J lost 3; bases outside the gene matches: 7. CDR3 length equals 15 residues. Germline loops: CDR1 KGHSH, CDR2 LQKENI. Specimen: peripheral blood. The TCR comes from a human donor in a cohort sampled during active COVID-19. The V and J genes are TRBV18 and TRBJ2-1; 7 bases align to TRBD2. The CDR3 DNA follows: TGTGCCAGCTCAGCCCCTAGCGGAGGCTACAATGAGCAGTTCTTC. It codes for CASSAPSGGYNEQFF.